Shown below are 28 T cell receptor beta chains from a single sample sequenced in a study of neurological immune-mediated disorders. Via MiXCR, TCRdb re-called the 5' RACE reads, giving one row per CDR3 protein. The sample has roughly 80,000 distinct CDR3 sequences; roughly 18% are singletons. Sample: PBMCs. These receptors originate from a middle-aged woman in good health.

About this clonotype: Just one base apart from a much larger clone, this may be a read error. The genes are TRBV20-1 and TRBJ2-3; unclear D gene. In germline, CDR1 is DFQATT, CDR2 SNEGSKA (reference sequence). The germline V and J ends were trimmed by 7 bases and 4 bases, with 9 bases remaining between them. The CDR3 is 11 residues long. This CDR3 reads CSVSKADTQYF. DNA of the CDR3: TGCAGTGTTAGTAAGGCAGATACGCAGTATTTT.

This clonotype came up many times. The chain combines TRBV11-2 with TRBJ2-4; the D gene is possibly TRBD2 (6 bases). Germline V lookup: CDR1 SGHAT, CDR2 FQNNGV. The V end was cut by 1 base, the J end by 1 base, with 14 bases between. The CDR3 totals 17 residues. CDR3 amino acids: CASSLGGLMAAKNIQYF. The DNA of the CDR3 is TGTGCCAGCAGCTTAGGGGGACTCATGGCGGCCAAAAACATTCAGTACTTC.

This clonotype showed up many times. The CDR3 end shows no conserved phenylalanine or tryptophan, and so a read error is likely. No DNA is shown, since the ends of the CDR3 on it are uncertain; the CDR3 is the one TCRdb lists. The rearrangement uses TRBV28 and TRBJ1-1; no check of the table's D call, TRBD1, against the DNA was made. Per germline, CDR1 MDHEN and CDR2 SYDVKM. The CDR3 region is 14 residues in length, termini included. The CDR3 sequence: CASSLGTGGKGSWT.

The chain is built from TRBV2 and TRBJ2-1, with D possibly being TRBD1 (6 bases). This CDR3 has 13 residues. The V gene lost 4 bases and the J gene lost 9 bases, with 13 bases spanning the gap. Germline lookup yields CDR1 SNHLY and CDR2 FYNNEI. The CDR3 loop reads CASSGTRGGEQFF. The CDR3 DNA sequence: TGTGCCAGCAGTGGGACTCGAGGGGGTGAGCAGTTCTTC.

This clonotype was seen repeatedly, ten times or more. This chain connects TRBV5-1 to TRBJ2-1; D not certain. V was trimmed by 0 bases and J by 7 bases, leaving 5 bases between them. Germline V lookup: CDR1 SGHRS, CDR2 YFSETQ. This CDR3 is 12 amino acids long. For the CDR3, the DNA is TGCGCCAGCAGCTTGGATGGGAATGAGCAGTTCTTC. It yields the protein CASSLDGNEQFF.

The chain carries TRBV5-1 and TRBJ1-5; D remains unclear. CDR1 and CDR2 from the germline V gene are SGHRS and YFSETQ. The length of the CDR3 is 15 residues. V was clipped by 3 bases and J by 0 bases, with 10 bases between them. The CDR3 DNA reads as TGCGCCAGCAGCTCGGGAGGCCTTAGCAATCAGCCCCAGCATTTT. It specifies CASSSGGLSNQPQHF.

The sample holds many counts of this clonotype. The chain couples TRBV5-1 to TRBJ2-1; 9 nucleotides agree with TRBD1. The germline gives CDR1 SGHRS, CDR2 YFSETQ. This CDR3 spans 16 amino acids. V shed 0 bases, J shed 3 bases, and the junction held 4 bases outside the gene matches. In DNA form, the CDR3 reads TGCGCCAGCAGCTTGGATAGGACAGGGGACTACAATGAGCAGTTCTTC. Amino acid sequence: CASSLDRTGDYNEQFF.

This clonotype was counted ten times or more. V gene TRBV5-6 combines with J gene TRBJ1-1; no firm D call. Germline CDR1 and CDR2: SGHDT and YYEEEE. With 0 bases removed from V and 1 base from J, the gap between germline ends came to 7 bases. The CDR3 consists of 14 residues. The CDR3 loop is CASSLERGNTEAFF. CDR3 sequence (DNA): TGTGCCAGCAGCTTGGAGCGGGGGAACACTGAAGCTTTCTTT.

This clonotype was observed a handful of times. V is TRBV2 and J is TRBJ1-2; D is possibly TRBD1 (5 bases). V shed 6 bases and J shed 1 base, with 9 bases lying between them. The CDR3 spans 13 residues. Germline V gene lookup returns CDR1 SNHLY and CDR2 FYNNEI. This CDR3 reads CASRGPFNYGYTF. The CDR3 DNA reads TGTGCCAGCAGGGGACCCTTTAACTATGGCTACACCTTC.

This clonotype was observed many times. The chain carries TRBV12-3 or TRBV12-4 and TRBJ2-6; 9 bases align to TRBD2. V gave up 2 bases and J gave up 0 bases; unmatched junction bases: 5. The CDR3 totals 18 residues. DNA for the CDR3: TGTGCCAGCAGTTTATCCCTAGCGGGGAACTCTGGGGCCAACGTCCTGACTTTC. As protein: CASSLSLAGNSGANVLTF.

The sample holds many counts of this clonotype. The gene calls are TRBV2 and TRBJ2-1; D is possibly TRBD2 (6 bases). Germline loops: CDR1 SNHLY, CDR2 FYNNEI. Deletions cut 5 bases from V and 5 bases from J, with 10 bases between. CDR3 length: 13 residues. The CDR3: CASSRGMNNEQFF. CDR3 bases: TGTGCCAGCAGTCGCGGGATGAACAATGAGCAGTTCTTC.

This clonotype was seen ten or more times. The chain combines TRBV7-2 with TRBJ2-3; tentative D call: TRBD1 (5 bases). Trimming took 5 bases from V and 1 from J, leaving 10 bases between them. CDR3 length equals 14 residues. Looked up from germline, CDR1 is SGHTA and CDR2 is FQGNSA. The CDR3 DNA reads as TGTGCCAGCAGCGTAGGGGTTGGCACAGATACGCAGTATTTT. It translates to CASSVGVGTDTQYF.

The V gene is TRBV14, the J gene TRBJ2-7; no clear D. This CDR3 has 13 amino acids. Between the trimmed V and J ends, which lost 5 bases and 7 bases, there was a span of 15 bases. Germline values: CDR1 SGHDN, CDR2 FVKESK. The CDR3 spells CASSSRVLGEQYF. In nucleotides, the CDR3 is TGTGCCAGCAGCTCCCGGGTCTTGGGGGAGCAGTACTTC.

This rearrangement joins TRBV5-1 to TRBJ2-1; D unclear. The V end lost 0 bases, the J end lost 0 bases, and 10 bases lay between the germline ends. From germline, CDR1 is SGHRS and CDR2 YFSETQ. The CDR3 loop spans 16 amino acids. The CDR3 nucleotides are TGCGCCAGCAGCTTGGCCCCAGGATCCTCCTACAATGAGCAGTTCTTC. Translation: CASSLAPGSSYNEQFF.

This clonotype was counted many times. The chain uses TRBV7-2 and TRBJ2-7; TRBD2 aligns across 9 bases. Trimming at V came to 7 bases and at J to 0 bases, leaving 13 bases not matched to a gene. The CDR3 runs 17 residues. CDR1 and CDR2 from the germline V gene are SGHTA and FQGNSA. CDR3 DNA sequence: TGTGCCAGCACCCTGGGCGGGGGGGCCCGCAGCTCCTACGAGCAGTACTTC. Translated: CASTLGGGARSSYEQYF.

This clonotype was observed many times. The J gene is TRBJ1-2, the V gene TRBV5-1, with D possibly being TRBD1 (5 bases). Deletions cut 1 base from V and 6 bases from J, with 10 bases between. This CDR3 is 13 amino acids long. CDR1 is SGHRS and CDR2 is YFSETQ in the germline V gene. Here the CDR3 reads CASSLQQGDGYTF. CDR3 sequence (DNA): TGCGCCAGCAGCTTGCAGCAGGGTGATGGCTACACCTTC.

Many counts were recorded for this clonotype. The chain recombines TRBV6-5 with TRBJ1-2, with D perhaps TRBD1 (6 bases). The CDR3 has 13 amino acids. V lost 10 bases to trimming and J lost 3 bases, with 15 bases between them. From germline, CDR1 is MNHEY and CDR2 SVGAGI. CDR3 DNA sequence: TGTGCCACCCTTCAACAGGGACACTATGGCTACACCTTC. The encoded protein is CATLQQGHYGYTF.

This clonotype was seen only a few times. The chain employs TRBV6-6 and TRBJ1-2; D uncertain. Germline V CDR1 and CDR2: MNHNY, SVGAGI (reference sequence). The V gene lost 6 bases and the J gene lost 1 base, with 9 bases spanning the gap. The CDR3 has 13 residues. The CDR3 DNA reads as TGTGCCAGCAGCGACAACTTTAACTATGGCTACACCTTC. It is translated as CASSDNFNYGYTF.

There are many counts of this clonotype. The chain employs TRBV29-1 and TRBJ2-5; maybe TRBD2 (6 bases). The germline gives CDR1 SQVTM, CDR2 ANQGSEA. Trimming removed 2 bases at V and 4 bases at J, with 8 bases between. The CDR3 covers 12 residues. For the CDR3, the DNA is TGCAGCGTTGAACCCGGGGGAGAGACCCAGTACTTC. Translating gives CSVEPGGETQYF.

The rearrangement uses TRBV5-5 and TRBJ2-1; perhaps D is TRBD1 or TRBD2 (5 bases each). Germline-derived CDR1 and CDR2 are SGHKS and YYEKEE (reference sequence). V lost 4 bases and J lost 0, with 23 bases in between. The CDR3 loop spans 19 amino acids. DNA of the CDR3: TGTGCCAGCAGCCCCCGGGACCGAGTGCCAGTTAGCTCCTACAATGAGCAGTTCTTC. Its translation is CASSPRDRVPVSSYNEQFF.

This clonotype was counted at least ten times. The chain links TRBV9 to TRBJ1-2; TRBD1 matches at 9 bases. The CDR3 contains 16 residues. The V gene end was trimmed by 3 bases and the J gene end by 1 base; junction bases not matched to a gene: 7. The germline gives CDR1 SGDLS, CDR2 YYNGEE. Written as DNA, the CDR3 is TGTGCCAGCAGCGGAGGACAGGGGACGATTAACTATGGCTACACCTTC. This translates into CASSGGQGTINYGYTF. Combining the CDR3 with reference TRBV9 and TRBJ1-2 gives the whole variable domain DSGVTQTPKHLITATGQRVTLRCSPRSGDLSVYWYQQSLDQGLQFLIQYYNGEERAKGNILERFSAQQFPDLHSELNLSSLELGDSALYFCASSGGQGTINYGYTFGSGTRLTVV.

This clonotype was recorded many times. The gene calls are TRBV7-9 and TRBJ2-7; D gene ambiguous. Trimming took 5 bases from V and 0 from J, leaving 14 bases between them. Germline assignment: CDR1 SEHNR and CDR2 FQNEAQ (reference sequence). There are 15 residues in the CDR3. CDR3 sequence reads: CASSPTLGSSYEQYF. The CDR3 nucleotides are TGTGCCAGCAGCCCTACATTGGGTAGCTCCTACGAGCAGTACTTC.

There are many counts of this clonotype. J is TRBJ1-6 and V is TRBV27; D call uncertain. Germline V lookup: CDR1 MNHEY, CDR2 SMNVEV (reference sequence). V was shortened by 0 bases and J by 0 bases, with 12 bases between the two germline ends. This CDR3 is built from 18 residues. The CDR3 reads CASSLSGLISSYNSPLHF. The CDR3 nucleotides are TGTGCCAGCAGTTTATCAGGCTTGATCAGCTCCTATAATTCACCCCTCCACTTT.

Note on this clonotype: Just one base apart from a much larger clone, this may be a read error. This sequence joins TRBV3-1 and TRBJ2-7; 8 bases are a match to TRBD1. J lost 8 bases, V lost 3 bases, and 6 bases had no gene match. This CDR3 contains 13 residues. Germline V gene data show CDR1 as LGHDT and CDR2 as YNNKEL (reference sequence). The CDR3 DNA follows: TGTGCCAGCAGCCACCTAGACAGGGGCAAGCAGTACTTC. Protein sequence: CASSHLDRGKQYF.

This sequence joins TRBV29-1 and TRBJ2-5; no firm D call. This CDR3 comprises 14 residues. Per germline, CDR1 SQVTM and CDR2 ANQGSEA. Trimming pared 3 bases from V and 5 bases from J, leaving 16 bases between. CDR3 DNA: TGCAGCGTTGATGTGGTGGAAAAAGGGGAGACCCAGTACTTC. Encoded protein: CSVDVVEKGETQYF.

At least ten counts were recorded for this clonotype. V and J are TRBV20-1 and TRBJ1-2, with D unresolved. This CDR3 comprises 13 residues. Trimming took off 4 bases at V and 4 bases at J, with 13 bases between the two ends. Germline loops: CDR1 DFQATT, CDR2 SNEGSKA (reference sequence). CDR3 sequence: CSAMDGNSYGYTF. CDR3 DNA sequence: TGCAGTGCTATGGACGGGAATTCCTATGGCTACACCTTC.

The chain links TRBV19 to TRBJ2-3; possible D gene TRBD2, 6 bases. CDR1 and CDR2 (germline): LNHDA, SQIVND (reference sequence). The V and J ends lost 2 bases and 6 bases respectively, with 9 bases between them. This CDR3 comprises 13 residues. The CDR3 DNA sequence: TGTGCCAGTAGTATATCGGCGGGGGATACGCAGTATTTT. It codes for CASSISAGDTQYF.

This clonotype was counted at least ten times. The V gene is TRBV7-2, the J gene TRBJ2-3; TRBD2 aligns across 11 bases. CDR3 length: 16 residues. CDR1 is SGHTA, CDR2 FQGNSA, per germline. J gave up 1 base and V 5 bases, and 5 bases lay outside the gene matches. DNA for the CDR3: TGTGCCAGCAGCCCGCAGACTAGCGGGGGCACAGATACGCAGTATTTT. Protein sequence: CASSPQTSGGTDTQYF.